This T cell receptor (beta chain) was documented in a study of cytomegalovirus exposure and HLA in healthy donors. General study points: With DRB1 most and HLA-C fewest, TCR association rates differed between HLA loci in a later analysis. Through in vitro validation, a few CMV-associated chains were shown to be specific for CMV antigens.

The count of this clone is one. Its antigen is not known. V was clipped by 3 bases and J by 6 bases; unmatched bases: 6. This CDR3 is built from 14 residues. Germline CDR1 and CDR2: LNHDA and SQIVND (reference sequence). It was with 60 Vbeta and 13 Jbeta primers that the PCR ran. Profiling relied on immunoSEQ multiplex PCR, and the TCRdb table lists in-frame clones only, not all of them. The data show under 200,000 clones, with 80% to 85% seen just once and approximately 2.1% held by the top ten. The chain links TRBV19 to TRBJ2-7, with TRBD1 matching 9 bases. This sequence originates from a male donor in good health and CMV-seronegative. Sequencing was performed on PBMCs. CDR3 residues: CASSIRDRDSEQYF. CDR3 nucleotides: TGTGCCAGTAGTATTAGGGACAGGGACAGCGAGCAGTACTTC.